Listed below are T cell receptor beta chains from one sample, sequenced in a study of control samples from healthy donors and cancer patients. TCRdb's copy holds only in-frame clones and misses some; the assay was immunoSEQ multiplex PCR. The sample has about 160,000 clones; just over 95% are singletons. The sample taken for sequencing was blood. The origin of the receptors is a woman aged 30 to 39 in good health. CDR3s include the opening cysteine and the closing phenylalanine or tryptophan. The D gene is left open where the match is weak.

v_call: TRBV14
d_call: NA
j_call: TRBJ2-1
cdr3_aa: CASSLTSGYNEQFF
cdr3_nt: TGTGCCAGCAGCCTCACTTCAGGTTACAATGAGCAGTTCTTC

v_call: TRBV18
d_call: TRBD2
j_call: TRBJ2-1
cdr3_aa: CASSPPGLAGYEQFF
cdr3_nt: TGTGCCAGCTCACCACCGGGACTAGCGGGCTATGAGCAGTTCTTC

v_call: TRBV7-9
d_call: NA
j_call: TRBJ1-2
cdr3_aa: CASSSSDRPHAYGYTF
cdr3_nt: NA

v_call: TRBV13
d_call: NA
j_call: TRBJ2-3
cdr3_aa: CASSLVGGASGPTVTQYF
cdr3_nt: TGTGCCAGCAGCTTAGTTGGGGGGGCCAGCGGGCCAACGGTTACGCAGTATTTT

v_call: TRBV6-5
d_call: TRBD1
j_call: TRBJ1-6
cdr3_aa: CASRRDRALNSPLHF
cdr3_nt: TGTGCCAGCAGACGGGACAGGGCATTGAATTCACCCCTCCACTTT

v_call: TRBV6-5
d_call: NA
j_call: TRBJ1-2
cdr3_aa: CASSFDRTYGYTF
cdr3_nt: TGTGCCAGCAGTTTTGACCGAACCTATGGCTACACCTTC

v_call: TRBV2
d_call: NA
j_call: TRBJ2-3
cdr3_aa: CASGRLTTDTQYF
cdr3_nt: TGTGCCAGCGGGCGGCTCACCACAGATACGCAGTATTTT

v_call: TRBV4-2
d_call: TRBD1
j_call: TRBJ2-7
cdr3_aa: CASSLQDGTGVNEQYF
cdr3_nt: TGTGCCAGCAGCCTCCAAGACGGGACAGGGGTCAACGAGCAGTACTTC

v_call: TRBV28
d_call: NA
j_call: TRBJ1-5
cdr3_aa: CASSLRARARYSNQPQHF
cdr3_nt: TGTGCCAGCAGTTTAAGGGCCAGAGCCCGCTATAGCAATCAGCCCCAGCATTTT

v_call: TRBV29-1
d_call: TRBD2
j_call: TRBJ2-7
cdr3_aa: CSASGTRNTYEQYF
cdr3_nt: TGCAGCGCCTCCGGGACTAGGAACACCTACGAGCAGTACTTC